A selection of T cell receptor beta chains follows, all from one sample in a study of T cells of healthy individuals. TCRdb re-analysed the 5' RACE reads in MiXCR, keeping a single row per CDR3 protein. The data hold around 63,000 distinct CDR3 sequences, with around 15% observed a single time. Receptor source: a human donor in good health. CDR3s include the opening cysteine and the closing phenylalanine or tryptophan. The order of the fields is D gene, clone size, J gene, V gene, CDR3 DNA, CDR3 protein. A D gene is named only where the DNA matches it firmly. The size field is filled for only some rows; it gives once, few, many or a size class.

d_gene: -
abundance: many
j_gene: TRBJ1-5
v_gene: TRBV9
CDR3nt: TGTGCCAGCAGCGTAGGCGGCAGGGAGGACCAGCCCCAGCATTTT
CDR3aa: CASSVGGREDQPQHF

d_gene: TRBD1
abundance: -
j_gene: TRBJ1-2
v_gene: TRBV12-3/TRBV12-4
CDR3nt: TGTGCCAGCAATCCAGGGGGCGCGGGTGGCTACACCTTC
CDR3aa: CASNPGGAGGYTF

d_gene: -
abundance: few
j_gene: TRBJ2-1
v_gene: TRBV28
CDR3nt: TGTGCCAGCAGTTTGGGACTGACTAGTCCAGAGTTGTGGTTCTTC
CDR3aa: CASSLGLTSPELWFF

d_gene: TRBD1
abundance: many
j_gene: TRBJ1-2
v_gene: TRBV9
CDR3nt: TGTGCCAGCAGCGCTTGGGACAGGGAGGGCTATGGCTACACCTTC
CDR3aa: CASSAWDREGYGYTF

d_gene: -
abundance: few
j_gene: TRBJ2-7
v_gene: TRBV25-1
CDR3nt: TGTGCCAGCAGTGAAACAGAAACCTACGAGCAGTACTTC
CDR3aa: CASSETETYEQYF

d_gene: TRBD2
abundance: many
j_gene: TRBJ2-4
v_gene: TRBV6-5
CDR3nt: TGTGCCAGCAGCCCCACGCGGGGGGTTAAAAACATTCAGTACTTC
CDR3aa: CASSPTRGVKNIQYF

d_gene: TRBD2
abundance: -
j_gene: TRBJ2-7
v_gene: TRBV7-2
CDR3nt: TGTGCCAGCGGCGTAGCGGGCTACGAGCAGTACTTC
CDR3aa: CASGVAGYEQYF

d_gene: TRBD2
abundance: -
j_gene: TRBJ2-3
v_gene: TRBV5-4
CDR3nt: TGTGCCAGCAGCTGGGACGAGCGGGGAAGCACAGATACGCAGTATTTT
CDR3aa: CASSWDERGSTDTQYF

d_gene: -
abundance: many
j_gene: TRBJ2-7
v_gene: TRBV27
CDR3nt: TGTGCCAGCAGTCCCCGGACTAAGGCGTGGGAGCAGTACTTC
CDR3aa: CASSPRTKAWEQYF

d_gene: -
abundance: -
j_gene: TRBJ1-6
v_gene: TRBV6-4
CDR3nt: TGTGCCAGCAGTGACTCAGCGGAGAAAAATTCACCCCTCCACTTT
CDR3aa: CASSDSAEKNSPLHF

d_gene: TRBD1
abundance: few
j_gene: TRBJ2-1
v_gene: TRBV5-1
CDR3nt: TGCGCCAGCAGCGTTACACCGGGACAGGGGAGGGGTGAGCAGTTCTTC
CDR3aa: CASSVTPGQGRGEQFF

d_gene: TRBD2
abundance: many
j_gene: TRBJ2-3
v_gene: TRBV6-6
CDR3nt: TGTGCCAGCAGTAGCGGGGGAGGCACAGATACGCAGTATTTT
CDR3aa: CASSSGGGTDTQYF

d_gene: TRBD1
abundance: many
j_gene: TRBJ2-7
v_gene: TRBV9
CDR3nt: TGTGCCAGCAGCGTAGAAGGGGGCTACTACGAGCAGTACTTC
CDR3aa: CASSVEGGYYEQYF

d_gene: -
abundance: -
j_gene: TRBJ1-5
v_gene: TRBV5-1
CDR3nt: TGCGCCAGCAGCTTGAGATTTGGGGCTCAGCCCCAGCATTTT
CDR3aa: CASSLRFGAQPQHF

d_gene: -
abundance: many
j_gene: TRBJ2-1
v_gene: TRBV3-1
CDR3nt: TGTGCCAGCAGCCCTCCCACCAATGAGCAGTTCTTC
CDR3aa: CASSPPTNEQFF

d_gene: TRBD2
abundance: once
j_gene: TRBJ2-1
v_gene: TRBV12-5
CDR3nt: TGTGCTAGTGGTTTGGGACTAGCGAAGTACAATGAGCAGTTCTTC
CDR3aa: CASGLGLAKYNEQFF

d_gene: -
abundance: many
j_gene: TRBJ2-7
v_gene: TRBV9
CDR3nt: TGTGCCAGCAGCGTAGGGTCCGACTACGAGCAGTACTTC
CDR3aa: CASSVGSDYEQYF

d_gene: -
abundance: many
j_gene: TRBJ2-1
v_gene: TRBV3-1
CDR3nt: TGTGCCAGCAGCTCAACTCAGGGAGGTGAGCAGTTCTTC
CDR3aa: CASSSTQGGEQFF

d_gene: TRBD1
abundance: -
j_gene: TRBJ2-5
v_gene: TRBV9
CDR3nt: TGTGCCAGCAGCACGGGACAGGGGGGGGTGACCCAGTACTTC
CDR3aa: CASSTGQGGVTQYF

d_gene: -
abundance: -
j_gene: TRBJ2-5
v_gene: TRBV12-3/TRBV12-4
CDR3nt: TGTGCCAGCAGTTCCCGACCAGAGACCCAGTACTTC
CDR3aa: CASSSRPETQYF